One and the same sample provided the 21 T cell receptor beta chains below, sequenced in a study of blood T cell repertoires in COVID-19. Sequenced by immunoSEQ multiplex PCR; TCRdb stores in-frame clones only, minus some. The sample carries just over 95,000 clones, 90% recorded once. The sequencing input was peripheral blood. The source is a man aged 50 to 60 with acute or convalescent COVID-19.

The chain combines TRBV2 with TRBJ2-1; no definite D call. Trimming left V 0 bases short and J 6 bases short, with 6 bases between. Germline loops: CDR1 SNHLY, CDR2 FYNNEI. CDR3 length equals 13 residues. The CDR3 sequence is CASSEAGLNEQFF. In nucleotides, the CDR3 is TGTGCCAGCAGTGAAGCGGGCCTCAATGAGCAGTTCTTC.

In nucleotides, the CDR3 is TGTGCCAGCAGTCGAACAGGGGGGTACGTTTTCATCTACGAGCAGTACTTC. As protein: CASSRTGGYVFIYEQYF. This chain links TRBV28 with TRBJ2-7, with 8 positions matching TRBD1. The CDR3 spans 17 residues. After removal of 5 bases from V and 3 bases from J, the junction contained 15 bases not matched to a gene. Germline CDR1 is MDHEN and CDR2 is SYDVKM.

In this sample, this clone turned up once. The V call is TRBV6-2 or TRBV6-3, the J call TRBJ1-2; D might be TRBD1 (6 bases). CDR3 length: 16 amino acids. The germline gives CDR1 MNHEY, CDR2 SVGEGT. Deletions cut 2 bases from V and 3 bases from J, with 16 bases between. CDR3 DNA sequence: TGTGCCAGCAGTTACGCAACGTACAGGGAAGACTATGGCTACACCTTC. This codes for CASSYATYREDYGYTF.

The J gene is TRBJ1-2, the V gene TRBV7-9; 7 bases line up with TRBD1. The CDR3 sequence is 13 residues long. Germline CDR1 reads SEHNR; CDR2 reads FQNEAQ (reference sequence). V lost 6 bases, J lost 4 bases, and 5 bases stayed unmatched. The CDR3 is CASREGASYGYTF. CDR3 DNA sequence: TGTGCCAGCAGAGAGGGGGCGAGCTATGGCTACACCTTC. The entire variable domain, with the rest obtained from reference TRBV7-9 and TRBJ1-2, is as follows: DTGVSQNPRHKITKRGQNVTFRCDPISEHNRLYWYRQTLGQGPEFLTYFQNEAQLEKSRLLSDRFSAERPKGSFSTLEIQRTEQGDSAMYLCASREGASYGYTFGSGTRLTVV.

The V and J genes are TRBV6-2 or TRBV6-3 and TRBJ1-1; D gene ambiguous. V was shortened by 5 bases and J by 6 bases, with 10 bases between the two germline ends. This CDR3 spans 12 amino acids. Looked up from germline, CDR1 is MNHEY and CDR2 is SVGEGT. Written as DNA, the CDR3 is TGTGCCAGCAGTACCGGGGTGGCTGAAGCTTTCTTT. Translation: CASSTGVAEAFF.

The gene calls are TRBV5-1 and TRBJ1-6; TRBD1 might be the D (5 bases). This CDR3 region has 15 residues. CDR1 is SGHRS and CDR2 is YFSETQ in the germline V gene. V was shortened by 0 bases and J by 9 bases, with 13 bases between the two germline ends. The CDR3 reads CASSLAGDGGSPLHF. The CDR3, as DNA: TGCGCCAGCAGCTTGGCCGGGGACGGGGGTTCACCCCTCCACTTT.

The rearrangement joins TRBV27 to TRBJ2-4, with 11 bases aligning to TRBD2. CDR1 and CDR2 from the germline V gene are MNHEY and SMNVEV (reference sequence). Trimming removed 6 bases from V and 2 bases from J; junction bases left unmatched: 18. CDR3 length: 20 amino acids. The CDR3 bases are TGTGCCAGCAGGGGGAATCCGGGACTAGCGGCTAATCGGCCCAAAAACATTCAGTACTTC. Translation: CASRGNPGLAANRPKNIQYF.

This chain links TRBV7-9 with TRBJ1-5; 9 bases align to TRBD1. Germline lookup yields CDR1 SEHNR and CDR2 FQNEAQ (reference sequence). Trimming took 0 bases from V and 7 from J; bases not matched to a gene: 13. This CDR3 has 18 amino acids. The CDR3 DNA reads as TGTGCCAGCAGCTTAGCGCATCCGGTGACAGGGGGATCGCAGCCCCAGCATTTT. Its translation is CASSLAHPVTGGSQPQHF.

V is TRBV24-1 and J is TRBJ2-5, with 14 positions matching TRBD2. Trimming took 3 bases from V and 4 from J; bases not matched to a gene: 12. CDR1 and CDR2 (germline): KGHDR, SFDVKD. This CDR3 spans 19 amino acids. The CDR3 is CATSDPTSGRGGGRETQYF. In DNA form, the CDR3 reads TGTGCCACCAGTGATCCGACTAGCGGGAGGGGCGGGGGGCGAGAGACCCAGTACTTC.

The V call is TRBV7-2, the J call TRBJ1-3; 10 bases fit TRBD1. Trimming removed 10 bases from V and 3 bases from J; junction bases left unmatched: 9. Germline V CDR1 and CDR2: SGHTA, FQGNSA. The length of the CDR3 is 15 residues. The CDR3 is CAIPGQGQGGNTIYF. The DNA for the CDR3 is TGTGCCATCCCGGGACAGGGGCAGGGTGGAAACACCATATATTTT.

The chain employs TRBV5-1 and TRBJ2-5; D is possibly TRBD2 (5 bases). Trimming left V 3 bases short and J 2 bases short, with 14 bases between. The CDR3 has 15 amino acids. The germline CDR1 and CDR2 sequences are SGHRS and YFSETQ. The CDR3 sequence: CASSWTPQPQETQYF. The CDR3 bases are TGCGCCAGCAGCTGGACTCCTCAACCTCAAGAGACCCAGTACTTC.

V is TRBV7-2 and J is TRBJ1-2, with D maybe TRBD1 (5 bases). V lost 3 bases to trimming and J lost 3 bases, with 8 bases between them. CDR3 length: 13 residues. Germline-derived CDR1 and CDR2 are SGHTA and FQGNSA. CDR3 nucleotide sequence: TGTGCCAGCAGCTTGGCCAGGGACTATGGCTACACCTTC. Its protein product is CASSLARDYGYTF.

CDR3 bases: TGTGCCAGCAGCCCGGTCCGCGGGAGGGCCATAAATGAGCAGTTCTTC. It is translated as CASSPVRGRAINEQFF. This chain connects TRBV7-9 to TRBJ2-1; 9 bases align to TRBD2. The length of the CDR3 is 16 residues. V trimming: 5 bases; J trimming: 7 bases; junction bases outside the gene matches: 12. Germline loops: CDR1 SEHNR, CDR2 FQNEAQ (reference sequence). The variable domain in full, with the rest retrieved from reference TRBV7-9 and TRBJ2-1, is DTGVSQNPRHKITKRGQNVTFRCDPISEHNRLYWYRQTLGQGPEFLTYFQNEAQLEKSRLLSDRFSAERPKGSFSTLEIQRTEQGDSAMYLCASSPVRGRAINEQFFGPGTRLTVL.

The genes are TRBV29-1 and TRBJ2-2; 8 bases are shared with TRBD1. Germline V gene data show CDR1 as SQVTM and CDR2 as ANQGSEA. The CDR3 totals 15 residues. After removal of 1 base from V and 7 bases from J, the junction contained 8 bases not matched to a gene. The chain's CDR3 is CSVEVQDRDFGELFF. CDR3 sequence (DNA): TGCAGCGTTGAAGTCCAGGACAGGGATTTCGGGGAGCTGTTTTTT.

This clone was observed a handful of times. This rearrangement joins TRBV5-1 to TRBJ2-3, with D possibly matching TRBD2 (5 bases). V was clipped by 0 bases and J by 0 bases, with 11 bases between them. CDR1 and CDR2 (germline): SGHRS, YFSETQ. This CDR3 region has 16 residues. CDR3 sequence: CASSLAGGASTDTQYF. DNA for the CDR3: TGCGCCAGCAGCTTGGCCGGAGGAGCGAGCACAGATACGCAGTATTTT.

V usage is TRBV5-1 and J usage is TRBJ1-6, with a weak D call TRBD1 (6 bases). The V end lost 6 bases, the J end lost 5 bases, and 15 bases lay between the germline ends. Germline lookup yields CDR1 SGHRS and CDR2 YFSETQ. CDR3 length: 15 residues. The CDR3 bases are TGCGCCAGCAAATCCGGGACACCGAATAATTCACCCCTCCACTTT. Protein: CASKSGTPNNSPLHF.

V usage is TRBV4-1 and J usage is TRBJ2-3; 15 bases line up with TRBD2. With 0 bases clipped from V and 6 bases from J, the junction kept 10 bases outside the gene matches. CDR3 length: 19 amino acids. CDR1 MGHRA and CDR2 YSYEKL come from the germline V gene. The CDR3: CASSQDQGLAGGPRDTQYF. The CDR3, as DNA: TGCGCCAGCAGCCAAGACCAAGGACTAGCGGGAGGGCCAAGGGATACGCAGTATTTT.

V is TRBV30 and J is TRBJ2-3, with 11 bases fitting TRBD2. This CDR3 comprises 14 residues. CDR1 and CDR2 (germline): GTSNPN, SVGIG (reference sequence). V lost 6 bases, J lost 2 bases, and 4 bases stayed unmatched. CDR3 in amino acids: CACQTSGNTDTQYF. For the CDR3, the DNA is TGTGCCTGCCAGACTAGCGGGAACACAGATACGCAGTATTTT.

The rearrangement joins TRBV2 to TRBJ1-1, with a tentative D call TRBD1 (5 bases). The V end was cut by 8 bases, the J end by 0 bases, with 10 bases between. CDR3 length: 13 amino acids. Germline CDR1 is SNHLY and CDR2 is FYNNEI. CDR3 region: CASLEGLNTEAFF. Here the CDR3 DNA reads TGTGCCAGCCTGGAGGGGTTGAACACTGAAGCTTTCTTT.

Notes on this clone: This specimen includes other DNA sequences encoding the same CDR3. This chain connects TRBV19 to TRBJ1-2; 11 bases fit TRBD1. V shed 6 bases, J shed 5 bases, and the junction held 2 bases outside the gene matches. This CDR3 has 13 amino acids. Per the germline V gene, CDR1 is LNHDA and CDR2 is SQIVND (reference sequence). CDR3 bases: TGTGCCAGTAGCAGGGACAGGGGGTATGGCTACACCTTC. It translates to CASSRDRGYGYTF.

The V gene is TRBV15, the J gene TRBJ1-5; 7 positions agree with TRBD1. The CDR3 has 15 amino acids. The ends lost 1 base at V and 3 bases at J; junction bases unmatched: 3. Germline V gene data show CDR1 as LNHNV and CDR2 as YYDKDF (reference sequence). The CDR3 loop is CATSRVDRNNQPQHF. The CDR3 DNA reads TGTGCCACCAGCAGAGTGGACAGGAACAATCAGCCCCAGCATTTT.